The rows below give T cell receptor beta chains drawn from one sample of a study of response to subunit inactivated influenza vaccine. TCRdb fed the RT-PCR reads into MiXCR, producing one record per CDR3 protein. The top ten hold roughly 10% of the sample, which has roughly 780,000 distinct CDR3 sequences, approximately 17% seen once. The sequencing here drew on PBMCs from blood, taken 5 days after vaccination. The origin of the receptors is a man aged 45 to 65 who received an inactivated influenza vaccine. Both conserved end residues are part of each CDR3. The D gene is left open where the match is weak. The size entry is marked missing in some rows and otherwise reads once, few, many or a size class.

CSASKTSGRHTDTQYF	TGCAGTGCTAGCAAGACTAGCGGGAGACACACAGATACGCAGTATTTT	TRBD2	few	TRBJ2-3	TRBV20-1
CASSPSEGGLFEQYF	TGTGCCAGCAGCCCATCAGAGGGGGGGCTCTTCGAGCAGTACTTC	-	many	TRBJ2-7	TRBV4-2
CASSPRLAGELFF	TGTGCCAGCAGCCCCAGACTAGCCGGGGAGCTGTTTTTT	-	-	TRBJ2-2	TRBV5-4
CASSPEGVSNQPQHF	TGTGCCAGCAGTCCCGAGGGAGTTAGCAATCAGCCCCAGCATTTT	-	few	TRBJ1-5	TRBV6-2/TRBV6-3
CASSSPGSGASYEQYF	TGTGCCAGCAGTTCCCCGGGGAGCGGGGCCTCCTACGAGCAGTACTTC	TRBD2	-	TRBJ2-7	TRBV28
CASSWLLAGVYEQYF	TGTGCCAGCAGTTGGCTACTAGCGGGGGTCTACGAGCAGTACTTC	TRBD2	-	TRBJ2-7	TRBV6-2/TRBV6-3
CSAESRDRGYEQYF	TGCAGTGCCGAGTCCCGGGACAGGGGCTACGAGCAGTACTTC	TRBD1	-	TRBJ2-7	TRBV20-1
CASRTGGHETQYF	TGTGCCAGCAGGACAGGGGGTCATGAGACCCAGTACTTC	TRBD1	-	TRBJ2-5	TRBV7-9
CASSWSSYEQYF	TGTGCCAGCAGTTGGAGCTCCTACGAGCAGTACTTC	-	-	TRBJ2-7	TRBV2
CASSQAGQGARGYTF	TGTGCCAGCAGCCAGGCGGGACAGGGGGCGCGTGGCTACACCTTC	TRBD1	-	TRBJ1-2	TRBV3-1
CASSLVGTRDGQYF	TGTGCCAGCAGCTTAGTGGGGACAAGGGATGGGCAGTACTTC	-	few	TRBJ2-7	TRBV11-2
CSARPIEAENFYEQYF	TGCAGTGCTAGACCCATAGAGGCAGAGAATTTCTACGAGCAGTACTTC	-	-	TRBJ2-7	TRBV20-1
CAISARSLDTQYF	TGTGCCATCAGTGCCCGGAGCTTAGATACGCAGTATTTT	-	few	TRBJ2-3	TRBV10-3
CASSLRGPSGSDTQYF	TGTGCCAGCAGCTTAAGGGGGCCTAGCGGGAGTGATACGCAGTATTTT	TRBD2	few	TRBJ2-3	TRBV7-2
CASSPRTSGSGEQFF	TGTGCCAGCAGTCCTCGGACTAGCGGGAGTGGTGAGCAGTTCTTC	TRBD2	-	TRBJ2-1	TRBV27
CASSHRAGELFF	TGTGCCAGCAGCCACAGGGCCGGGGAGCTGTTTTTT	-	few	TRBJ2-2	TRBV7-9
CASSGGQGKETQYF	TGCGCCAGCAGCGGGGGACAGGGTAAAGAGACCCAGTACTTC	TRBD1	-	TRBJ2-5	TRBV5-1
CSAPESSSPVLEQYF	TGCAGTGCGCCCGAATCCTCGTCCCCGGTCCTCGAGCAGTACTTC	-	few	TRBJ2-7	TRBV20-1
CASSLGYGGTYNEQFF	TGTGCCAGCAGCTTAGGGTACGGGGGCACCTACAATGAGCAGTTCTTC	-	few	TRBJ2-1	TRBV7-2
CASSLPPGLGSNEQFF	TGTGCCAGCAGCTTACCCCCGGGACTAGGAAGCAATGAGCAGTTCTTC	TRBD2	-	TRBJ2-1	TRBV7-8